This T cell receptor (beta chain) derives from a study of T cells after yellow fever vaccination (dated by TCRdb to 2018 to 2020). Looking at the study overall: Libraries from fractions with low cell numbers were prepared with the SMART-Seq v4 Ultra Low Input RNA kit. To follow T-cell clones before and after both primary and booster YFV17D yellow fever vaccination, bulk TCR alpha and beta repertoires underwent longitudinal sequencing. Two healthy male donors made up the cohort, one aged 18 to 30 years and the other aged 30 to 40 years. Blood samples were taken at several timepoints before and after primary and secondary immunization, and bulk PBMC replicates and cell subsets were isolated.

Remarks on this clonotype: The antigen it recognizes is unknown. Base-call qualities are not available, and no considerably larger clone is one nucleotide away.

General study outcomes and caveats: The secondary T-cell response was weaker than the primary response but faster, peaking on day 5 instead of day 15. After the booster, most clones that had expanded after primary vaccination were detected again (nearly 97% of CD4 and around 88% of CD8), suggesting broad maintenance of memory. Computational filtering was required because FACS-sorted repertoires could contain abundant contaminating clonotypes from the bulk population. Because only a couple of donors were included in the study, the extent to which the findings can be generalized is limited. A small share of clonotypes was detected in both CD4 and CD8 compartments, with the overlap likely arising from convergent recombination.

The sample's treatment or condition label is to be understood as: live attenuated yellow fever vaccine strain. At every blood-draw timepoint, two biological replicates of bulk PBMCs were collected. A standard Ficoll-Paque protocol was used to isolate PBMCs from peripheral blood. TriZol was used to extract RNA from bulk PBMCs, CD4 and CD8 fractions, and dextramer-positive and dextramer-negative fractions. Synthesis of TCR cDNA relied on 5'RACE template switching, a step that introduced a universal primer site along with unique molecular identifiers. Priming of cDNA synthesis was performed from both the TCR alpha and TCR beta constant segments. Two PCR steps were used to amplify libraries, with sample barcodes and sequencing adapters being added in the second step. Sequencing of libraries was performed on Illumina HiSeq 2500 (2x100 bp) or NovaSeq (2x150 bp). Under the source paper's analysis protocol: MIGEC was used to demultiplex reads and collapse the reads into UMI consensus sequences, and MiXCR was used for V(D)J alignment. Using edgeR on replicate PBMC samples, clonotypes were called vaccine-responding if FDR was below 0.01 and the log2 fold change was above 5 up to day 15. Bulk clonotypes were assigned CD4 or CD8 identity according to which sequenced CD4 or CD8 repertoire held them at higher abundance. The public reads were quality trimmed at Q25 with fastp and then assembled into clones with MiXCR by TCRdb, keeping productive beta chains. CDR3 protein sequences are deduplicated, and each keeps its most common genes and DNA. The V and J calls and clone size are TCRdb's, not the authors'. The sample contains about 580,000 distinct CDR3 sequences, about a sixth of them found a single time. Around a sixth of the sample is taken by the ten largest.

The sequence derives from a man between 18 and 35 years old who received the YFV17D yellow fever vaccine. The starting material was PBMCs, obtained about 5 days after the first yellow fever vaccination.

This receptor carries the CDR3 CSARDLGITSGELFF. In nucleotide form, the sequence is TGCAGTGCTAGAGATTTAGGGATTACCTCCGGGGAGCTGTTTTTT. Rearrangement joined TRBV20-1 to TRBJ2-2, with the D gene too uncertain to name. V is reduced by 0 bases and J by 6 bases, leaving a spacing of 14 bases between them. For CDR1 and CDR2, the germline V gene (reference sequence) lists DFQATT and SNEGSKA. From cysteine to phenylalanine, the CDR3 is 15 amino acids long. Only CDR3 DNA is held: 45 bases, read in frame from base 1.